A selection of T cell receptor beta chains follows, all from one sample in a study of blood T cells in healthy people across ages. TCRdb reprocessed the 5' RACE reads via MiXCR and lists one record per CDR3 protein. The sample contains around 900,000 distinct CDR3 sequences, 25% to 35% of which appear only once. Input material: blood. The receptors were gathered from an elderly woman in good health. Both conserved end residues are part of each CDR3. A D gene is named only where the DNA matches it firmly. Expanded clones are given a class, and other clones once, few, many or no size at all.

clone_size | j_call | d_call | v_call | cdr3_nt | cdr3_aa
many | TRBJ1-2 | TRBD1 | TRBV6-5 | TGTGCCAGCGCTCCCGGACAGGAGCCCACTTATGGCTACACCTTC | CASAPGQEPTYGYTF
- | TRBJ1-1 | - | TRBV20-1 | TGCAGTGCGCGACAGGACGACACTGAAGCTTTCTTT | CSARQDDTEAFF
many | TRBJ2-7 | - | TRBV5-6 | TGTGCCAGCAGCTTGGCCACGGTCTCCTACGAGCAGTACTTC | CASSLATVSYEQYF
- | TRBJ1-2 | TRBD1 | TRBV12-3/TRBV12-4 | TGTGCCAGCAGTCAGGGGGACGGGACAGGGGCTGCTAACTATGGCTACACCTTC | CASSQGDGTGAANYGYTF
many | TRBJ2-7 | TRBD1 | TRBV12-3/TRBV12-4 | TGTGCCAGCAGTTACATGACAGGGGCCTACGAGCAGTACTTC | CASSYMTGAYEQYF
few | TRBJ1-2 | - | TRBV3-1 | TGTGCCAGCAGCCAAGATCTCCAGGGTAGAGGCTACACCTTC | CASSQDLQGRGYTF
once | TRBJ2-5 | TRBD1 | TRBV7-9 | TGTGCCAGCAGCGCGGGACAGGGGATCAGAGAGACCCAGTACTTC | CASSAGQGIRETQYF
many | TRBJ2-3 | - | TRBV7-2 | TGTGCCAGCAGCTTAGTGTACAGGGTGGCAGATACGCAGTATTTT | CASSLVYRVADTQYF
- | TRBJ1-2 | - | TRBV6-5 | TGTGCCAGCTCCCACGAGGGGGGAGGGAACTATGGCTACACCTTC | CASSHEGGGNYGYTF
many | TRBJ2-3 | TRBD2 | TRBV7-9 | TGTGCCAGCAGCTCTCACCAGCGGGGCCTTTCTAGCACAGATACGCAGTATTTT | CASSSHQRGLSSTDTQYF
few | TRBJ2-1 | - | TRBV6-2/TRBV6-3 | TGTGCCAGCAGTCAAAGAGTATACACAAGAGAACGTAGGGAAGAGGCCCAGTTCTTC | CASSQRVYTRERREEAQFF
many | TRBJ2-1 | - | TRBV3-1 | TGTGCCAGCAGCCAAGATTCTGCCAGGAGCGGAGGGTATGAGCAGTTCTTC | CASSQDSARSGGYEQFF
- | TRBJ2-3 | TRBD2 | TRBV6-4 | TGTGCCAGCAGTGACCGACTAGCGGGGGCCAACACAGATACGCAGTATTTT | CASSDRLAGANTDTQYF
many | TRBJ2-7 | - | TRBV7-2 | TGTGCCAGCAGCTTAAAAGCAGGGGATCACGAGCAGTACTTC | CASSLKAGDHEQYF
many | TRBJ2-7 | TRBD1 | TRBV5-1 | TGCGCCAGCAGCGGGACCGGGACAGGGGTTTCCCGGCAGTACTTC | CASSGTGTGVSRQYF
- | TRBJ2-7 | - | TRBV27 | TGTGCCAGCAGTTCCCCAAGGGTGGGGAGCGAGCAGTACTTC | CASSSPRVGSEQYF
many | TRBJ2-5 | - | TRBV24-1 | TGTGCCACCAGTGATCTCGGCAGGGACGAGACCCAGTACTTC | CATSDLGRDETQYF
- | TRBJ2-3 | - | TRBV5-4 | TGTGCCAGCAACTCGAACAGGGTGCCCACAGATACGCAGTATTTT | CASNSNRVPTDTQYF
- | TRBJ1-1 | TRBD1 | TRBV5-5 | TGTGCCAGCAGCTGGACAGGTGGGAGAACTGAAGCTTTCTTT | CASSWTGGRTEAFF
- | TRBJ2-2 | - | TRBV10-2 | TGCGCCAGCAGGACTTTGAACACCGGGGAGCTGTTTTTT | CASRTLNTGELFF
many | TRBJ1-2 | - | TRBV20-1 | TGCAGTGCTAGACCCGGACAGCACCACTATGGCTACACCTTC | CSARPGQHHYGYTF
many | TRBJ2-5 | - | TRBV3-1 | TGTGCCAGCAGCCAAGACTTGGACACCCAGTACTTC | CASSQDLDTQYF
many | TRBJ2-1 | - | TRBV20-1 | TGCAGTGCTAGAGGGGACTCCATTGTAGATGAGCAGTTCTTC | CSARGDSIVDEQFF
- | TRBJ1-3 | - | TRBV7-2 | TGTGCCAGCAGCTTAGTGGGGACCTCTGGAAACACCATATATTTT | CASSLVGTSGNTIYF
- | TRBJ1-1 | - | TRBV4-1 | TGCGCCAGCAGCCAAGAGTTCTGGGGGCCCGGTCGTAACACTGAAGCTTTCTTT | CASSQEFWGPGRNTEAFF
many | TRBJ2-1 | - | TRBV28 | TGTGCCAGCAGGCGGGACAACTACAATGAGCAGTTCTTC | CASRRDNYNEQFF
few | TRBJ2-5 | TRBD1 | TRBV5-5 | TGTGCCAGCGCCGGCCCCCCAGGACAGGGAGAGACCCAGTACTTC | CASAGPPGQGETQYF
many | TRBJ1-2 | - | TRBV12-3/TRBV12-4 | TGTGCCAGCAGTTTCTCGGGTGGCTACACCTTC | CASSFSGGYTF
few | TRBJ1-1 | TRBD1 | TRBV5-1 | TGCGCCAGCAGCATCGGGACAGGGGTAACTGAAGCTTTCTTT | CASSIGTGVTEAFF
many | TRBJ2-3 | - | TRBV6-2/TRBV6-3 | TGTGCCAGCAGGACAGGTCTTGGGACAGATACGCAGTATTTT | CASRTGLGTDTQYF
- | TRBJ2-7 | TRBD1 | TRBV2 | TGTGCCAGCAGTGTTGTGGGACAGAGGGCAGGAGAGCAGTACTTC | CASSVVGQRAGEQYF
few | TRBJ1-1 | TRBD1 | TRBV5-6 | TGTGCCAGCAGCCCGAGACAGGGAACGGGCACTGAAGCTTTCTTT | CASSPRQGTGTEAFF
- | TRBJ2-5 | - | TRBV13 | TGTGCCAGCAGCTTAAACGGGGGACACCTCCAAGAGACCCAGTACTTC | CASSLNGGHLQETQYF
few | TRBJ1-4 | - | TRBV20-1 | TGCAGTGCTCCCTTCGCGGGGGGCGGTGTACATGAAAAACTGTTTTTT | CSAPFAGGGVHEKLFF
many | TRBJ1-2 | - | TRBV20-1 | TGCAGTGCTAGTATCAGGCTCTATGGCTACACCTTC | CSASIRLYGYTF
few | TRBJ1-2 | - | TRBV30 | TGTGCCTGGAGCGCTACGGGGGGAGGCGGCTACACCTTC | CAWSATGGGGYTF
few | TRBJ2-2 | TRBD1 | TRBV24-1 | TGTGCCACCGGGGGACAGGGGAACACCGGGGAGCTGTTTTTT | CATGGQGNTGELFF
few | TRBJ1-5 | - | TRBV2 | TGTGCCAGCCTCGGGGGACGGAGCAATCAGCCCCAGCATTTT | CASLGGRSNQPQHF
many | TRBJ2-1 | - | TRBV6-5 | TGTGCCAGCAGACCCAACCGGGAGAGGGGAGAGCAGTTCTTC | CASRPNRERGEQFF
many | TRBJ2-7 | - | TRBV7-2 | TGTGCCAGCAGTCGCGGGCCCTCGTACGAGCAGTACTTC | CASSRGPSYEQYF
many | TRBJ2-5 | - | TRBV7-9 | TGTGCCAGCAGCTTAGTGGTCGTTGTCGGGTTATCGAAACAAGAGACCCAGTACTTC | CASSLVVVVGLSKQETQYF
many | TRBJ1-2 | TRBD1 | TRBV11-2 | TGTGCCAGCAGCTTCGGACAGGCCTATTGGGGCTACACCTTC | CASSFGQAYWGYTF
many | TRBJ2-5 | TRBD2 | TRBV11-2 | TGTGCCAGCAGCTTAGTGGCCTCGGGGGGGGTGGGGGCCCAGTACTTC | CASSLVASGGVGAQYF
- | TRBJ2-4 | - | TRBV12-3/TRBV12-4 | TGTGCCAGCAGTTCTAAGGGAGCCAAAAACATTCAGTACTTC | CASSSKGAKNIQYF
- | TRBJ1-6 | - | TRBV2 | TGTGCAGGCCGGGGGGCAAGTAATTCACCCCTCCACTTT | CAGRGASNSPLHF
- | TRBJ1-1 | - | TRBV7-9 | TGTGCCAGCAGCTCGGGACCGAAGAACACTGAAGCTTTCTTT | CASSSGPKNTEAFF
few | TRBJ1-4 | - | TRBV5-4 | TGTGCCAGCAGCGACAGCCCAACTAATGAAAAACTGTTTTTT | CASSDSPTNEKLFF
- | TRBJ1-4 | TRBD1 | TRBV20-1 | TGCAGTGCGACAACCAGGACAGGGCTTGAAAAACTGTTTTTT | CSATTRTGLEKLFF
few | TRBJ2-7 | TRBD2 | TRBV20-1 | TGCAGTGCTAGTATCGGGGGGAGGGGAGCCTACGAGCAGTACTTC | CSASIGGRGAYEQYF
- | TRBJ2-3 | - | TRBV3-1 | TGTGCCAGCAGCCAAGGGGGGGAGTATACGCAGTATTTT | CASSQGGEYTQYF
many | TRBJ2-5 | TRBD1 | TRBV7-8 | TGTGCCAGCAGCTTGGGGACAGGGGTTTCGTTAGAGACCCAGTACTTC | CASSLGTGVSLETQYF
many | TRBJ2-5 | TRBD2 | TRBV20-1 | TGCAGTGCTACCGGACTAGCGGAGACCCAGTACTTC | CSATGLAETQYF